The entry below describes one T cell receptor beta chain. The sample originates from a study of blood T cell repertoires in COVID-19. Method: immunoSEQ multiplex PCR; TCRdb's copy keeps in-frame clones and lacks some. This table has about 340,000 clones, around 90% appearing once. This CDR3 is 14 amino acids long. The V segment lost 4 bases and the J segment 5 bases; nucleotides outside the gene matches: 8. Germline CDR1 is SGDLS and CDR2 is YYNGEE. Sequenced: peripheral blood. This sequence originates from a woman younger than 30 who had recovered from COVID-19. The chain employs TRBV9 and TRBJ2-5, with 7 bases that match TRBD2. The CDR3 here is CASSRTAGTETQYF. The DNA for the CDR3 is TGTGCCAGCAGCCGTACAGCGGGAACGGAGACCCAGTACTTC.